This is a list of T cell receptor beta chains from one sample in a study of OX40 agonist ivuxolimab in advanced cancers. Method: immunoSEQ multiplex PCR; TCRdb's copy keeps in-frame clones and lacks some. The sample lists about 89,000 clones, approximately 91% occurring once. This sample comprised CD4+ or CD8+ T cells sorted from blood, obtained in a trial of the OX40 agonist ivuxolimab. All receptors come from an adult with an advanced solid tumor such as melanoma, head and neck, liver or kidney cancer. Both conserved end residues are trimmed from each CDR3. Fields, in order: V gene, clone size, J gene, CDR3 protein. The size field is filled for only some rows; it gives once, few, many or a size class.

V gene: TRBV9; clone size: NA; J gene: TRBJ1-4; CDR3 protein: ASNNQGTHNEKLF
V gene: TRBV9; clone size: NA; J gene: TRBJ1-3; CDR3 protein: ASSVGTVGNTIY
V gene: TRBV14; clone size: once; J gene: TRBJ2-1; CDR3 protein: ASSPRGGKEGEQF
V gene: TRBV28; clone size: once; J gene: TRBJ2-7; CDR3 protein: ASSKTSGSAYEQY
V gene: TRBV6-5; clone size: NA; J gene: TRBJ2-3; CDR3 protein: ATQSPGTDTQY
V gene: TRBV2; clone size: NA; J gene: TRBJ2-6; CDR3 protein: ASSSGGSGANVLT
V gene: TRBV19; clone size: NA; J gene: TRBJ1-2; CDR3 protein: ASRGDGSYGYT
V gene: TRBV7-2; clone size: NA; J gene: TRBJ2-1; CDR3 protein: ASSRSLAGGVNEQF
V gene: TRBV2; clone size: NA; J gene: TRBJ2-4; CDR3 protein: ASSESVAGAAKNIQY
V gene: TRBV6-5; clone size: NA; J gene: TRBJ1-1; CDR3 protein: ASLTGGTEAF
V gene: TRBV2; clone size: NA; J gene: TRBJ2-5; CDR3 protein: ASSEYQETQY
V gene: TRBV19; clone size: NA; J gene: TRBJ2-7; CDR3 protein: ASSSLYEQY
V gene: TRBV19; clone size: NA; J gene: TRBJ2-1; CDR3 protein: ASHSTGTGSYNEQF
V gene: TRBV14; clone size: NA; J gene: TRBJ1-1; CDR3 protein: ASSQRNTEAF
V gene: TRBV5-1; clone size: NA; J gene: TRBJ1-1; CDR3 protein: ASNEGLQGKNTEAF
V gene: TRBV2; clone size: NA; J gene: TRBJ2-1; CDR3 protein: ASFPAGLAEGWNEQF
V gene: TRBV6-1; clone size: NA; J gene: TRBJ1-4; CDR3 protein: ASSDRGGFGKLF
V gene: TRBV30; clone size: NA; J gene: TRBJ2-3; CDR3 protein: AWREGPDTQY
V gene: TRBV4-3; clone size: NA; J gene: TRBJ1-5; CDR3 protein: ASSQSQGLGGNQPQH
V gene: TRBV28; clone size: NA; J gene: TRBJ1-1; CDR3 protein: ASSSPPPTFEAF
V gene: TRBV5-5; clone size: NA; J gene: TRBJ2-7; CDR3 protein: ASSFAGVSIYEQY
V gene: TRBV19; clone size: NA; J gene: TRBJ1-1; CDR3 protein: ASDLGLGVTEAF
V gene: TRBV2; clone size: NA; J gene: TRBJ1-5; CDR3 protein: ASSLGQNQPQH
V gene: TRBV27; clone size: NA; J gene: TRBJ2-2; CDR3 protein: ASSLFGITGELF
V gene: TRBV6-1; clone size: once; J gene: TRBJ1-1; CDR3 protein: ASSPIVQTGEAF
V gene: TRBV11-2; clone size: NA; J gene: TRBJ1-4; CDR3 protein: ASSPMSGEKLF
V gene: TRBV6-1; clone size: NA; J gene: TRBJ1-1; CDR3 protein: ASLDTEAF
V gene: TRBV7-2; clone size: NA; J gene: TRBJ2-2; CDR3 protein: ASSLRQGSTGELF
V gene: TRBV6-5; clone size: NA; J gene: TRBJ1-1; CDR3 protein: ASTPSGYNTEAF
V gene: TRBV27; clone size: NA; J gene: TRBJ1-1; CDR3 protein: ASSLQPNTEAF
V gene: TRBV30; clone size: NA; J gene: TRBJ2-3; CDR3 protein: AWSGSSGRVADTQY
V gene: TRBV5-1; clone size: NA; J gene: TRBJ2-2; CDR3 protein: ASSLPLAAAGELF
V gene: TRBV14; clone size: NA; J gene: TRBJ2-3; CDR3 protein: ASSQRLQGRTDTQY
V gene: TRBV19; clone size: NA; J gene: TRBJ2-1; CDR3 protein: ASSRLSYNEQF
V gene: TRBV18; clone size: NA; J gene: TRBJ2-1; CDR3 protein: ASSSGRSSYNEQF
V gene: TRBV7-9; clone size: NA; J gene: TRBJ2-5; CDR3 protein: ASSPRTGSEETQY
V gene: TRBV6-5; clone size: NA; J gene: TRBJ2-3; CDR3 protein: ASKRQGSPDTQY
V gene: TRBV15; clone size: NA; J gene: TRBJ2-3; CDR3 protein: ATSRGGAGTFTDTQY
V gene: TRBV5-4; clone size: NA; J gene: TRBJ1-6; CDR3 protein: ASSLSSGGNSPLH
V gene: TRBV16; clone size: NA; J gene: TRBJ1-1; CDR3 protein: ASSQSPTGGNTEAF
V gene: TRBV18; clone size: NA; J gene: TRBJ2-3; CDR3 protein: ASSPQRAGTDTQY
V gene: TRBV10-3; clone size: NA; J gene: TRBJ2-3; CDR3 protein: AITTGSTSTDTQY
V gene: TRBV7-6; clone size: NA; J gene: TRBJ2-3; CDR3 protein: ASSLVRTDTQY
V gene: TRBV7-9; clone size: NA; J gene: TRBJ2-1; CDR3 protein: ASSLGGGAGPNEQF
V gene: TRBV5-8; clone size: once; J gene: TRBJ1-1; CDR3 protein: ASSPSGRGNTEAF
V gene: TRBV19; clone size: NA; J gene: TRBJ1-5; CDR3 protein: ASSIGTDYSNQPQH
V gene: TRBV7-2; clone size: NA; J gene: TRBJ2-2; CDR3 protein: ASSLWGAGAGTGELF
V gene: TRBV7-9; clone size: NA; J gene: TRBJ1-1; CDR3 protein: ASSPPGSNTEAF
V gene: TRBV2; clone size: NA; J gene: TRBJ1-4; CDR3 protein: ASSGEVNEKLF
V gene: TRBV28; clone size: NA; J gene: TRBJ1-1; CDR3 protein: ASSLYTEAF
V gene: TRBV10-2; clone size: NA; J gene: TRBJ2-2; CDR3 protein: ASTRVEGLNTGELF
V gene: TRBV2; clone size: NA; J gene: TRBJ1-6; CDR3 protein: ASSTSGQLNSPLH
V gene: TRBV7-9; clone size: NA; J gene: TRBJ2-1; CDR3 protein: ASSFLDRYNEQF
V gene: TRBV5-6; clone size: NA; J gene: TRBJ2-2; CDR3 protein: ASSLRGGTGELF
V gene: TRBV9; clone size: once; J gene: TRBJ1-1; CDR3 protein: ASSSGGGQGGTEAF